Shown below are 15 T cell receptor beta chains from a single sample sequenced in a study of blood T cell repertoires in COVID-19. Some clones are missing from TCRdb's copy, which holds only in-frame ones; the method was immunoSEQ multiplex PCR. The sample consists of about 140,000 clones, roughly 85% of them appearing once. The source material was PBMCs or T cells enriched from blood (not recorded which). These receptors all come from a woman aged 50 to 60 who had recovered from COVID-19.

The chain links TRBV24-1 to TRBJ1-2; D is unresolved. This CDR3 comprises 13 residues. Per the germline V gene, CDR1 is KGHDR and CDR2 is SFDVKD. The germline V and J ends were trimmed by 4 bases and 2 bases, with 7 bases remaining between them. This CDR3 is CATSESGNYGYTF. CDR3 DNA sequence: TGTGCCACCAGTGAATCAGGCAACTATGGCTACACCTTC.

The chain recombines TRBV10-3 with TRBJ2-5, with a possible D match to TRBD2 (6 bases). The CDR3 loop spans 13 amino acids. V was shortened by 5 bases and J by 1 base, with 8 bases between the two germline ends. Germline CDR1 reads ENHRY; CDR2 reads SYGVKD. DNA for the CDR3: TGTGCCATCAGTAATAGCGGCCAAGAGACCCAGTACTTC. This translates into CAISNSGQETQYF.

The chain joins TRBV28 to TRBJ1-2, with D hard to call. The CDR3 covers 11 residues. The V end was cut by 4 bases, the J end by 5 bases, with 5 bases between. The germline CDR1 and CDR2 sequences are MDHEN and SYDVKM. In nucleotides, the CDR3 is TGTGCCAGCAGTTGGGAGTATGGCTACACCTTC. This encodes CASSWEYGYTF.

The chain links TRBV29-1 to TRBJ2-1; TRBD1 agrees at 7 bases. Germline V gives CDR1 SQVTM, CDR2 ANQGSEA. The CDR3 consists of 12 residues. The V segment lost 6 bases and the J segment 6 bases; nucleotides outside the gene matches: 5. The DNA for the CDR3 is TGCAGCGTAGGGACAGATACCAATGAGCAGTTCTTC. Translation: CSVGTDTNEQFF.

This clone showed up just a few times. V usage is TRBV29-1 and J usage is TRBJ2-7, with TRBD2 identical over 8 bases. Germline assignment: CDR1 SQVTM and CDR2 ANQGSEA. J gave up 1 base and V 4 bases, and 9 bases lay outside the gene matches. The CDR3 runs to 15 residues. The CDR3 nucleotides read TGCAGCGTTGTCCCTAGCGGGCCTCGTTCCTACGAGCAGTACTTC. It encodes CSVVPSGPRSYEQYF.

CDR3 sequence: CASSLGHGFGGYTF. As DNA, the CDR3 is TGTGCCAGCAGTTTGGGACACGGCTTCGGCGGCTACACCTTC. The chain employs TRBV6-5 and TRBJ1-2; possibly TRBD1 for D (6 bases). The CDR3 covers 14 residues. The germline V and J ends were trimmed by 4 bases and 8 bases, with 17 bases remaining between them. Germline CDR1 is MNHEY and CDR2 is SVGAGI.

The chain carries TRBV6-6 and TRBJ1-1, with TRBD1 as a possible D gene (6 bases). Per the germline V gene, CDR1 is MNHNY and CDR2 is SVGAGI (reference sequence). Trimming pared 2 bases from V and 6 bases from J, leaving 10 bases between. The CDR3 consists of 13 residues. The CDR3: CASSYDRTSEAFF. Written as DNA, the CDR3 is TGTGCCAGCAGTTACGACAGGACCTCTGAAGCTTTCTTT.

This clone appeared a few times. V is TRBV20-1 and J is TRBJ2-7; TRBD2 aligns across 9 bases. Losses at the gene ends were 3 bases for V and 12 bases for J; bases not matched to a gene: 15. The CDR3 length is 14 residues. Per the germline V gene, CDR1 is DFQATT and CDR2 is SNEGSKA (reference sequence). As DNA, the CDR3 is TGCAGTGCTAGTGAGCCGGGACTAGCTAAATCGGGGTACTTC. This translates into CSASEPGLAKSGYF.

This chain connects TRBV21-1 to TRBJ1-1. TRBV21-1 is a pseudogene segment. CDR3 length: 16 residues. DNA for the CDR3: TGTGCCAGCAGCAAAGAAACGTGGGACTCAAACACTGAAGCTTTCTTT. Translated, it gives CASSKETWDSNTEAFF.

This chain uses TRBV3-1 (or the pseudogene TRBV3-2) with TRBJ1-1, with D uncertain. Deletions cut 3 bases from V and 3 bases from J, with 11 bases between. Germline CDR1 reads LGHDT; CDR2 reads YNNKEL (reference sequence). There are 14 residues in the CDR3. The CDR3 bases are TGTGCCAGCAGCCAGCGTGGGCTGTACACTGAAGCTTTCTTT. This codes for CASSQRGLYTEAFF.

Regarding this clone: It is unclear where the CDR3 begins or ends on the DNA, so no DNA is shown, and the CDR3 is as TCRdb lists it. The chain combines TRBV27 with TRBJ2-1; the table's D call, TRBD2, was not checked against the DNA. CDR1 MNHEY and CDR2 SMNVEV come from the germline V gene (reference sequence). The CDR3 has 15 residues if both end residues are counted. The CDR3 sequence is CASSLLMVGGGSEFF.

The V call is TRBV19, the J call TRBJ2-2; 9 positions agree with TRBD1. The germline V gene encodes CDR1 LNHDA and CDR2 SQIVND (reference sequence). V dropped 1 base and J dropped 5; count of bases not matched to a gene: 5. The CDR3 length is 16 residues. DNA for the CDR3: TGTGCCAGTAGTATAGGTTACAGGGGGCAAACCGGGGAGCTGTTTTTT. Its translation is CASSIGYRGQTGELFF.

This clone was counted a single time. V gene TRBV5-1 combines with J gene TRBJ2-5, with D tentatively TRBD1 (6 bases). The CDR3 length is 15 residues. Trimming stripped 1 base from V and 4 bases from J, with 14 bases between. Germline-derived CDR1 and CDR2 are SGHRS and YFSETQ. For the CDR3, the DNA is TGCGCCAGCAGCTTGAGGTCAGGGGTAGGAGAGACCCAGTACTTC. This gives the protein CASSLRSGVGETQYF.

V is TRBV2 and J is TRBJ2-2; 10 bases are shared with TRBD1. This CDR3 comprises 15 residues. The germline gives CDR1 SNHLY, CDR2 FYNNEI. V shed 3 bases, J shed 7 bases, and the junction held 5 bases outside the gene matches. CDR3: CASSDDRGRDGELFF. The CDR3 region has the DNA TGTGCCAGCAGTGATGACAGGGGGCGGGACGGGGAGCTGTTTTTT.

The chain carries TRBV7-8 and TRBJ1-1; a possible D gene is TRBD1 (6 bases). V lost 2 bases to trimming and J lost 3 bases, with 10 bases between them. The CDR3 runs to 14 residues. The germline CDR1 and CDR2 sequences are SGHVS and FQNEAQ. The CDR3 DNA is TGTGCCAGCAGCTTAACGCACAGGGACACTGAAGCTTTCTTT. It codes for CASSLTHRDTEAFF.